The text below deals with one T cell receptor (beta chain). This sample is drawn from a study of control samples from healthy donors and cancer patients. The V end was cut by 3 bases, the J end by 6 bases, with 12 bases between. Germline V lookup: CDR1 GTSNPN, CDR2 SVGIG (reference sequence). The CDR3 totals 12 residues. Libraries were prepared by immunoSEQ multiplex PCR; TCRdb keeps only in-frame clonotypes and omits some of them. The repertoire holds 55,000 to 80,000 clones, with approximately 90% as singletons. This TCR derives from a man aged 60-69 years with colorectal cancer. Sequencing used PBMCs. The chain joins TRBV30 to TRBJ2-7; no clear D. In DNA, the CDR3 is TGTGCCTGGAGGGCCCAGGTGGGCGAGCAGTACTTC. Its protein is CAWRAQVGEQYF.